Included here is one T cell receptor (beta chain) sequence, with context. Its antigen remains unidentified. The V segment lost 3 bases and the J segment 4 bases; nucleotides outside the gene matches: 4. Germline CDR1 is MNHEY and CDR2 is SMNVEV (reference sequence). The CDR3 covers 15 residues. The PCR employed 60 Vbeta primers together with 13 Jbeta primers. Clones were read by immunoSEQ multiplex PCR, and TCRdb kept only the in-frame ones, dropping some. The sample has over 150,000 clones; 80% are singletons. This entry is derived from a study of cytomegalovirus exposure and HLA in healthy donors. Points from the study as a whole: A later look showed TCR association rates differing by HLA locus, highest for DRB1 and lowest for HLA-C. For TCR beta chains, V- and J-gene trimming was later linked to a missense DCLRE1C variant. Sequencing likely produced, as an artifact, a cluster of highly shared sequence variants.

Regarding donors, all were healthy bone marrow donors. The chain carries TRBV27 and TRBJ2-5; 11 bases align to TRBD2. The receptor's source is a man in his thirties or forties in good health and CMV-seronegative. The specimen was PBMCs. The CDR3 is CASSLLAGGVETQYF. The CDR3 DNA is TGTGCCAGCAGTTTGTTAGCGGGAGGGGTAGAGACCCAGTACTTC.